This T cell receptor (beta chain) was identified in a study of T cell repertoires in cytomegalovirus infection. One entry per CDR3 protein results from TCRdb running MiXCR on the reads. The table lists 490,000 or so distinct CDR3 sequences, approximately 10% of them singletons. The CDR3 is 14 amino acids. Trimming removed 3 bases from V and 10 bases from J; junction bases left unmatched: 6. Germline CDR1 KGHSH, CDR2 LQKENI. This clonotype was counted a few times. This clonotype originated in a human donor in good health (CMV status not recorded). Some clones in this sample may be carry-over from other donors' samples. The chain joins TRBV18 to TRBJ1-6, with 7 bases aligning to TRBD1. Input material: PBMCs. The CDR3 loop is CASSPMTGRSPLHF. The DNA of the CDR3 is TGTGCCAGCTCACCTATGACAGGGCGGTCACCCCTCCACTTT.